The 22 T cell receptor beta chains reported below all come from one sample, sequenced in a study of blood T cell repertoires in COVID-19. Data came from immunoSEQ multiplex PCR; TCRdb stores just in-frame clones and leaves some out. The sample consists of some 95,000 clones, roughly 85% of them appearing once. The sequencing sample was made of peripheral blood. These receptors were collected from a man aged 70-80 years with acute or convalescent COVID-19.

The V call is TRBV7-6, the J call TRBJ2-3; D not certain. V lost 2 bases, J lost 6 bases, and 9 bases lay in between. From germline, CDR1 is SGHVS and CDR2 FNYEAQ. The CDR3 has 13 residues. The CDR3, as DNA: TGTGCCAGCAGCTTATCGCCAGGCGATACGCAGTATTTT. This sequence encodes CASSLSPGDTQYF.

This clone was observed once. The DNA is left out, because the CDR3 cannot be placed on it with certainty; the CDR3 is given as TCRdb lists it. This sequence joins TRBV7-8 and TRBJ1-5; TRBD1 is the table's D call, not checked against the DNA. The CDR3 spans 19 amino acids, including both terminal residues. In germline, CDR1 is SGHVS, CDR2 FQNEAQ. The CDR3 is CASSLDSVLGQGNNQPQHF.

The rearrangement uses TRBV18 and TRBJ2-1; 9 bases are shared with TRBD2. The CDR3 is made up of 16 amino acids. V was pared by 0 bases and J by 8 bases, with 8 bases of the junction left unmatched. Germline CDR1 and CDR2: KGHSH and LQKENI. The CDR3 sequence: CASSPPIGGGADEQFF. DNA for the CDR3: TGTGCCAGCTCACCACCGATTGGCGGGGGGGCTGATGAGCAGTTCTTC.

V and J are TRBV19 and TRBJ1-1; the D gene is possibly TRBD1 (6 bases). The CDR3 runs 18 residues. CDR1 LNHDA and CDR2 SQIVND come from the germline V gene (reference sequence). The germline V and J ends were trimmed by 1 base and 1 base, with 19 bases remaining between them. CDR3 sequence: CASSIAPGALIRNTEAFF. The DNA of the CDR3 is TGTGCCAGTAGTATAGCCCCAGGGGCTTTAATAAGGAACACTGAAGCTTTCTTT.

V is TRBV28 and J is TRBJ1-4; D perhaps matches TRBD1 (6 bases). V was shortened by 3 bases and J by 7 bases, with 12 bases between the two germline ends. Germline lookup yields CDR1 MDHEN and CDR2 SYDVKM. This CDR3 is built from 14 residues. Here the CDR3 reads CASSFSTGSEKLFF. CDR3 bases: TGTGCCAGCAGTTTTAGCACAGGGAGTGAAAAACTGTTTTTT.

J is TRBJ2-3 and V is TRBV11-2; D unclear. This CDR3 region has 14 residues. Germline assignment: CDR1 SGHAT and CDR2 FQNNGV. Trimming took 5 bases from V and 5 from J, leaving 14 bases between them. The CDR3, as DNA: TGTGCCAGCAGCACGGCCCCGGCTAGAGATACGCAGTATTTT. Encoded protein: CASSTAPARDTQYF.

The CDR3 DNA follows: TGCAGCGCGATGACAGGGGATATAGATACGCAGTATTTT. This sequence encodes CSAMTGDIDTQYF. This chain connects TRBV29-1 to TRBJ2-3; 8 nucleotides match TRBD1. Germline assignment: CDR1 SQVTM and CDR2 ANQGSEA. Losses at the gene ends were 7 bases for V and 5 bases for J; bases not matched to a gene: 8. This CDR3 has 13 amino acids.

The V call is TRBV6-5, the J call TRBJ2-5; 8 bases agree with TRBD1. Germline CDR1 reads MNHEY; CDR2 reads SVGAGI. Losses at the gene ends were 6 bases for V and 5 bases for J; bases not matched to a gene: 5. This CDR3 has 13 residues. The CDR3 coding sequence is TGTGCCAGCAGCCGCAGGGGGCATGAGACCCAGTACTTC. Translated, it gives CASSRRGHETQYF.

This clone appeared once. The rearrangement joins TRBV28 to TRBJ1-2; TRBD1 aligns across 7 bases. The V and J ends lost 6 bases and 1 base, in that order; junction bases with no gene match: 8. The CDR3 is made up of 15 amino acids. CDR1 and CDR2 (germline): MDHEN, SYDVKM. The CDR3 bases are TGTGCCAGCAGCCGAGACAGGGATGGTAACTATGGCTACACCTTC. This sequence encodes CASSRDRDGNYGYTF.

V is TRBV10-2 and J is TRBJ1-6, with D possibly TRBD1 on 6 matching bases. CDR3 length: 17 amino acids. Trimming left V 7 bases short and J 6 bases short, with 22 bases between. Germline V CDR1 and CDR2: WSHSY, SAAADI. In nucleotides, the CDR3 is TGCGCCAGCACAGAGTATTTCCGGGACACCCCTAATTCACCCCTCCACTTT. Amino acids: CASTEYFRDTPNSPLHF.

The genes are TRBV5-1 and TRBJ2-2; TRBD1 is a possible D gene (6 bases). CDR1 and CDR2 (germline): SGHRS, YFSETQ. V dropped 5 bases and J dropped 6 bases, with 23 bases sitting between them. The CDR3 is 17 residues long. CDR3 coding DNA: TGCGCCAGCAGGCGCATTCTCACAGGGTCTAACGCCGGGGAGCTGTTTTTT. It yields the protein CASRRILTGSNAGELFF.

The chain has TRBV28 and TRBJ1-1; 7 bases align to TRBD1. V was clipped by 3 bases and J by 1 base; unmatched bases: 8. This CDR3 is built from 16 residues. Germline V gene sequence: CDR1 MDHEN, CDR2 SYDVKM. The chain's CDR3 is CASSLNPGQRNTEAFF. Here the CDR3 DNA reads TGTGCCAGCAGTTTGAATCCGGGACAGCGGAACACTGAAGCTTTCTTT.

CDR3 region: CASSVPEWGQPQHF. The CDR3 DNA sequence: TGTGCCAGCAGTGTTCCCGAATGGGGCCAGCCCCAGCATTTT. The chain couples TRBV28 to TRBJ1-5, with D perhaps TRBD1 (5 bases). CDR1 MDHEN and CDR2 SYDVKM come from the germline V gene. The CDR3 loop spans 14 amino acids. Trimming took off 5 bases at V and 7 bases at J, with 15 bases between the two ends.

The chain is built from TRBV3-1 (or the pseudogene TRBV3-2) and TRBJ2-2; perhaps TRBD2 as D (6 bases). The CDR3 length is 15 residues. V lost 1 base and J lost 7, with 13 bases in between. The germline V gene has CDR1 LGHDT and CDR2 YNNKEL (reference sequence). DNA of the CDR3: TGTGCCAGCAGCCAAGCCCGGGGGTCGGGCGGGGAGCTGTTTTTT. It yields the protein CASSQARGSGGELFF.

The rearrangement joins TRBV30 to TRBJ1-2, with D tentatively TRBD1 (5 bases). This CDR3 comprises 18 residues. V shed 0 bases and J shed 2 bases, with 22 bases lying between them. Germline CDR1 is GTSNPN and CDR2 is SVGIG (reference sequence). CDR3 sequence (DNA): TGTGCCTGGAGTGTTAGACGGGGGGTATCGGGGGAAAACTATGGCTACACCTTC. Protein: CAWSVRRGVSGENYGYTF. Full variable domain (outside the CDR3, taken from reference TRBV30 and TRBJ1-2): SQTIHQWPATLVQPVGSPLSLECTVEGTSNPNLYWYRQAAGRGLQLLFYSVGIGQISSEVPQNLSASRPQDRQFILSSKKLLLSDSGFYLCAWSVRRGVSGENYGYTFGSGTRLTVV.

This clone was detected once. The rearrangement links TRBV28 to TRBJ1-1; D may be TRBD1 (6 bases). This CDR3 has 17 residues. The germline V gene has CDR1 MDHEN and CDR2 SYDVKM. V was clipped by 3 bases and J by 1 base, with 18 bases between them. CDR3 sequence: CASSFNRGGRWNTEAFF. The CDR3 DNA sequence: TGTGCCAGCAGTTTTAATCGGGGGGGCCGGTGGAACACTGAAGCTTTCTTT.

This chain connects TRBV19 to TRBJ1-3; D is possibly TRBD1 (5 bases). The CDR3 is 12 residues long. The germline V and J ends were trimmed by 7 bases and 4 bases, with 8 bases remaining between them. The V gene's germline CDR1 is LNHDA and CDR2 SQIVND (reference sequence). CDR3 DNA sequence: TGTGCCAGTAAAACAGGAGGAAACACCATATATTTT. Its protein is CASKTGGNTIYF.

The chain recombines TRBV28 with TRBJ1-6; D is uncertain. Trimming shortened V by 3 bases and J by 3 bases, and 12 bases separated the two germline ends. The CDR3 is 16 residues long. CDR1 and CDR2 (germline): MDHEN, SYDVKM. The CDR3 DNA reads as TGTGCCAGCAGTTTTAGTCAGGCCCTCTATAATTCACCCCTCCACTTT. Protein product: CASSFSQALYNSPLHF.

CDR3 protein: CASIRVSYEQYF. For the CDR3, the DNA is TGTGCCAGCATCCGGGTATCCTACGAGCAGTACTTC. This chain uses TRBV2 with TRBJ2-7; no firm D call. V was pared by 7 bases and J by 1 base, with 8 bases between. Germline V gene data show CDR1 as SNHLY and CDR2 as FYNNEI. There are 12 residues in the CDR3.

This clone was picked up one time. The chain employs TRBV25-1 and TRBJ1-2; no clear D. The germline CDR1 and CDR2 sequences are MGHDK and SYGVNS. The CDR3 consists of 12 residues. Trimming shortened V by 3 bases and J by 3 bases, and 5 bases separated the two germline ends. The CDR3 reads CASSEADYGYTF. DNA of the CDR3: TGTGCCAGCAGTGAGGCGGACTATGGCTACACCTTC.

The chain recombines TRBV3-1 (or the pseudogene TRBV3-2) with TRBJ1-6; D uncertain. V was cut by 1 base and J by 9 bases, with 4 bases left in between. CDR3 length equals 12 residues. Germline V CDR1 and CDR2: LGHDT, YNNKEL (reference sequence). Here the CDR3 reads CASSQVSSPLHF. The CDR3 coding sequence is TGTGCCAGCAGCCAAGTCTCTTCACCCCTCCACTTT.

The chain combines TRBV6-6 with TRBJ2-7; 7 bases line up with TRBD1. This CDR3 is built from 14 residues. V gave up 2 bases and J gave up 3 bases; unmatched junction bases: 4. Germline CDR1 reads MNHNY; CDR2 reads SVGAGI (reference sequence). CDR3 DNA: TGTGCCAGCAGTTACGGACAGGCCAGCTACGAGCAGTACGTC. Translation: CASSYGQASYEQYV.